The rows below give T cell receptor beta chains drawn from one sample of a study of blood T cell repertoires in COVID-19. Data came from immunoSEQ multiplex PCR; TCRdb stores just in-frame clones and leaves some out. The data hold 350,000 to 400,000 clones, with about 86% observed a single time. Specimen: peripheral blood. Every receptor here comes from a woman in her fifties or sixties with COVID-19, enrolled during active disease. CDR3s include the opening cysteine and the closing phenylalanine or tryptophan. The D gene is left open where the match is weak. Clone size, where shown, is once, few, many, or a class for clones that have expanded.

cdr3_nt: TGTGCCAGCAGTTACCAGGGATACGGGGAGACCCAGTACTTC
cdr3_aa: CASSYQGYGETQYF
j_call: TRBJ2-5
clone_size: -
v_call: TRBV6-5
cdr3_length: 14
d_call: -

cdr3_nt: TGTGCCAGCAGCTTAGGAGGCCGGGACTTCGGGGATACGCAGTATTTT
cdr3_aa: CASSLGGRDFGDTQYF
j_call: TRBJ2-3
clone_size: -
v_call: TRBV7-7
cdr3_length: 16
d_call: -

cdr3_nt: TGTGCCAGTAGTATAGGGGTACTAGCGGGGGGCCACAATGAGCAGTTCTTC
cdr3_aa: CASSIGVLAGGHNEQFF
j_call: TRBJ2-1
clone_size: -
v_call: TRBV19
cdr3_length: 17
d_call: TRBD2

cdr3_nt: TGTGCCAGTAGTATCCTCCGAGGGGGGGATTCACCCCTCCACTTT
cdr3_aa: CASSILRGGDSPLHF
j_call: TRBJ1-6
clone_size: -
v_call: TRBV19
cdr3_length: 15
d_call: -

cdr3_nt: TGTGCCAGCAGTGACACAGGGGGCGGCGTACCCAATGAGCAGTTCTTC
cdr3_aa: CASSDTGGGVPNEQFF
j_call: TRBJ2-1
clone_size: -
v_call: TRBV25-1
cdr3_length: 16
d_call: TRBD1

cdr3_nt: TGTGCCAGCAGCTTCTTCCGGTCCCCGTGGGAGACCCAGTACTTC
cdr3_aa: CASSFFRSPWETQYF
j_call: TRBJ2-5
clone_size: -
v_call: TRBV5-4
cdr3_length: 15
d_call: -

cdr3_nt: TGTGCCAGCAGCTTGACAGGCGAAGGGGCCGGGGAGCTGTTTTTT
cdr3_aa: CASSLTGEGAGELFF
j_call: TRBJ2-2
clone_size: -
v_call: TRBV5-4
cdr3_length: 15
d_call: -

cdr3_nt: TGTGCCATCCACGACAGCGCTAACTATGGCTACACCTTC
cdr3_aa: CAIHDSANYGYTF
j_call: TRBJ1-2
clone_size: -
v_call: TRBV10-3
cdr3_length: 13
d_call: -

cdr3_nt: TGTGCCAGCAGCGTAGACAGGGGACACTATGGCTACACCTTC
cdr3_aa: CASSVDRGHYGYTF
j_call: TRBJ1-2
clone_size: -
v_call: TRBV9
cdr3_length: 14
d_call: TRBD1

cdr3_nt: TGCGCCAGCAGCTTCCTCGCGGGTAGCTCTGGAAACACCATATATTTT
cdr3_aa: CASSFLAGSSGNTIYF
j_call: TRBJ1-3
clone_size: -
v_call: TRBV5-1
cdr3_length: 16
d_call: -

cdr3_nt: TGTGCCAGCAGCTCCCCCTCACAGGGCGCAGATACGCAGTATTTT
cdr3_aa: CASSSPSQGADTQYF
j_call: TRBJ2-3
clone_size: -
v_call: TRBV5-4
cdr3_length: 15
d_call: -

cdr3_nt: TGTGCCAGCAGCCCCTTGGGGGGGGGACTCACAGATACGCAGTATTTT
cdr3_aa: CASSPLGGGLTDTQYF
j_call: TRBJ2-3
clone_size: -
v_call: TRBV27
cdr3_length: 16
d_call: TRBD2

cdr3_nt: TGCGCCAGCAGCCGGGGGATGAGGGGGCCGAACACCGGGGAGCTGTTTTTT
cdr3_aa: CASSRGMRGPNTGELFF
j_call: TRBJ2-2
clone_size: -
v_call: TRBV5-1
cdr3_length: 17
d_call: -

cdr3_nt: TGTGCCAGCAGTCTCTCGGCGGGGGGCCAAGAGACCCAGTACTTC
cdr3_aa: CASSLSAGGQETQYF
j_call: TRBJ2-5
clone_size: -
v_call: TRBV9
cdr3_length: 15
d_call: TRBD2

cdr3_nt: TGTGCCAGCTCCTCCAGACAGGGGCGCACAGATACGCAGTATTTT
cdr3_aa: CASSSRQGRTDTQYF
j_call: TRBJ2-3
clone_size: -
v_call: TRBV18
cdr3_length: 15
d_call: TRBD1

cdr3_nt: TGTGCCAGTATGGAGACAGGCTCCTACGAGCAGTACTTC
cdr3_aa: CASMETGSYEQYF
j_call: TRBJ2-7
clone_size: -
v_call: TRBV19
cdr3_length: 13
d_call: -

cdr3_nt: TGTGCCAGCAGTCCGAGTTGGTTGAACACTGAAGCTTTCTTT
cdr3_aa: CASSPSWLNTEAFF
j_call: TRBJ1-1
clone_size: -
v_call: TRBV6-5
cdr3_length: 14
d_call: -

cdr3_nt: TGTGCCAGCTCAGGCAGGGGGCCTCCTGAAGCTTTCTTT
cdr3_aa: CASSGRGPPEAFF
j_call: TRBJ1-1
clone_size: -
v_call: TRBV19
cdr3_length: 13
d_call: TRBD1

cdr3_nt: TGTGCCAGTTCTCCGGCCCCCGGACAGGGGGATGGGACCGGGGAGCTGTTTTTT
cdr3_aa: CASSPAPGQGDGTGELFF
j_call: TRBJ2-2
clone_size: -
v_call: TRBV19
cdr3_length: 18
d_call: TRBD1

cdr3_nt: TGTGCCAGCAGCTTAGTACCTCGGACTACTAGCACAGATACGCAGTATTTT
cdr3_aa: CASSLVPRTTSTDTQYF
j_call: TRBJ2-3
clone_size: -
v_call: TRBV11-2
cdr3_length: 17
d_call: -

cdr3_nt: TGTGCCAGCAGTATACAGGGGACTGGTGAAGCTTTCTTT
cdr3_aa: CASSIQGTGEAFF
j_call: TRBJ1-1
clone_size: -
v_call: TRBV12-3/TRBV12-4
cdr3_length: 13
d_call: TRBD1

cdr3_nt: TGTGCCAGCAGTGGACAGGGGCGAGGAACTGAAGCTTTCTTT
cdr3_aa: CASSGQGRGTEAFF
j_call: TRBJ1-1
clone_size: -
v_call: TRBV6-6
cdr3_length: 14
d_call: TRBD1

cdr3_nt: TGTGCCAGCAGCTCTCCGGGACAGGGGGATGAAAAACTGTTTTTT
cdr3_aa: CASSSPGQGDEKLFF
j_call: TRBJ1-4
clone_size: -
v_call: TRBV6-5
cdr3_length: 15
d_call: TRBD1

cdr3_nt: TGTGCCAGCAGTGAAGGAGTGACTGGAAACACCATATATTTT
cdr3_aa: CASSEGVTGNTIYF
j_call: TRBJ1-3
clone_size: -
v_call: TRBV6-1
cdr3_length: 14
d_call: -

cdr3_nt: TGTGCCACCAGTGACTCAGGACAGGGGCTCTACAATGAGCAGTTCTTC
cdr3_aa: CATSDSGQGLYNEQFF
j_call: TRBJ2-1
clone_size: -
v_call: TRBV24-1
cdr3_length: 16
d_call: TRBD1

cdr3_nt: TGTGCCAGCAGTCGACAGGGGGGTTTCAGTCAGCCCCAGCATTTT
cdr3_aa: CASSRQGGFSQPQHF
j_call: TRBJ1-5
clone_size: -
v_call: TRBV7-2
cdr3_length: 15
d_call: TRBD1

cdr3_nt: TGCGCCAGCAGTCAATTGCACAGGGCTTTGCCTGGCTATAATTCACCCCTCCACTTT
cdr3_aa: CASSQLHRALPGYNSPLHF
j_call: TRBJ1-6
clone_size: -
v_call: TRBV23-1
cdr3_length: 19
d_call: -

cdr3_nt: TGCGCCAGCAGACAGGGGATCTCGAGGGCAGATACGCAGTATTTT
cdr3_aa: CASRQGISRADTQYF
j_call: TRBJ2-3
clone_size: -
v_call: TRBV10-2
cdr3_length: 15
d_call: TRBD1

cdr3_nt: TGTGCCAGCAGCTTAGTAGCGGGGGGGCTCAATGAGCAGTTCTTC
cdr3_aa: CASSLVAGGLNEQFF
j_call: TRBJ2-1
clone_size: few
v_call: TRBV7-2
cdr3_length: 15
d_call: TRBD2

cdr3_nt: TGTGCCAGCAGCCAGACTAGCTCTGGAAACACCATATATTTT
cdr3_aa: CASSQTSSGNTIYF
j_call: TRBJ1-3
clone_size: -
v_call: TRBV3-1/TRBV3-2
cdr3_length: 14
d_call: -

cdr3_nt: TGTGCCAGCAGTCGACAGGGATACGAGCAGTACTTC
cdr3_aa: CASSRQGYEQYF
j_call: TRBJ2-7
clone_size: -
v_call: TRBV11-2
cdr3_length: 12
d_call: TRBD1

cdr3_nt: TGTGCCAGCAGCTTTACCGGGGGAGGTTCACCCCTCCACTTT
cdr3_aa: CASSFTGGGSPLHF
j_call: TRBJ1-6
clone_size: -
v_call: TRBV7-3
cdr3_length: 14
d_call: -

cdr3_nt: TGTGCCAGCAGGGATGGGGCCGGTGAGCAGTTCTTC
cdr3_aa: CASRDGAGEQFF
j_call: TRBJ2-1
clone_size: -
v_call: TRBV6-5
cdr3_length: 12
d_call: -

cdr3_nt: TGTGCCAGCAGCTTTAGGGGTGAAAACTATGGCTACACCTTC
cdr3_aa: CASSFRGENYGYTF
j_call: TRBJ1-2
clone_size: once
v_call: TRBV5-6
cdr3_length: 14
d_call: -

cdr3_nt: TGTGCCAGCAGCTTAACCCTCTATGAGCAGTTCTTC
cdr3_aa: CASSLTLYEQFF
j_call: TRBJ2-1
clone_size: -
v_call: TRBV7-3
cdr3_length: 12
d_call: -

cdr3_nt: TGTGCCAGCATCGCAGGTCAGAGCCCCATTGAAGCTTTCTTT
cdr3_aa: CASIAGQSPIEAFF
j_call: TRBJ1-1
clone_size: -
v_call: TRBV6-6
cdr3_length: 14
d_call: -

cdr3_nt: TGTGCCATCAGTGGTCAGGGGCGCGGGACTGAAGCTTTCTTT
cdr3_aa: CAISGQGRGTEAFF
j_call: TRBJ1-1
clone_size: -
v_call: TRBV10-3
cdr3_length: 14
d_call: -

cdr3_nt: TGTGCCAGCACCACCTTTGAGACAGGGAGCTCCTATAATTCACCCCTCCACTTT
cdr3_aa: CASTTFETGSSYNSPLHF
j_call: TRBJ1-6
clone_size: -
v_call: TRBV7-8
cdr3_length: 18
d_call: TRBD1

cdr3_nt: TGCAGTGCTAGTATCGGCCCTCAGGGCGAAAAACTGTTTTTT
cdr3_aa: CSASIGPQGEKLFF
j_call: TRBJ1-4
clone_size: -
v_call: TRBV20-1
cdr3_length: 14
d_call: -

cdr3_nt: TGCGCCAGCAGCCCCAGGGACAGGGGCTCTAACTATGGCTACACCTTC
cdr3_aa: CASSPRDRGSNYGYTF
j_call: TRBJ1-2
clone_size: -
v_call: TRBV4-1
cdr3_length: 16
d_call: TRBD1

cdr3_nt: TGCGCCAATAACAGGGGAATGAACACTGAAGCTTTCTTT
cdr3_aa: CANNRGMNTEAFF
j_call: TRBJ1-1
clone_size: -
v_call: TRBV4-1
cdr3_length: 13
d_call: TRBD1

cdr3_nt: TGTGCCAGCAGCTTAGGTCTAGCGGGGGAACAAGAGACCCAGTACTTC
cdr3_aa: CASSLGLAGEQETQYF
j_call: TRBJ2-5
clone_size: -
v_call: TRBV7-8
cdr3_length: 16
d_call: TRBD2

cdr3_nt: -
cdr3_aa: CVRSLVAGGNGYTF
j_call: TRBJ1-2
clone_size: -
v_call: TRBV7-5
cdr3_length: 14
d_call: -

cdr3_nt: TGTGCCAGCAGCCAGGGGCTAGCGGGGGATTATTACGAGCAGTACTTC
cdr3_aa: CASSQGLAGDYYEQYF
j_call: TRBJ2-7
clone_size: -
v_call: TRBV3-1/TRBV3-2
cdr3_length: 16
d_call: TRBD2